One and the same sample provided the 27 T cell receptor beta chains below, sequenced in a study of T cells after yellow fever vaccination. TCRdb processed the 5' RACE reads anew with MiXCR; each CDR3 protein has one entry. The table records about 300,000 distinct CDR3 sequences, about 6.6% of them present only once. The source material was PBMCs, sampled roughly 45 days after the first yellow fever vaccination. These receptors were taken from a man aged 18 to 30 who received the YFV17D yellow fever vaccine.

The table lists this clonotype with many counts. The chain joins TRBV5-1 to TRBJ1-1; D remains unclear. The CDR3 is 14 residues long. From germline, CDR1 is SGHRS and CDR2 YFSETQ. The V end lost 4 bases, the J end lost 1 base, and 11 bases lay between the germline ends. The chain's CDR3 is CASSSPDGNTEAFF. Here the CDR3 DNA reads TGCGCCAGCAGCAGCCCCGACGGGAACACTGAAGCTTTCTTT.

The CDR3 here is CASSRRQGSGNTIYF. DNA for the CDR3: TGCGCCAGCAGCAGACGACAGGGCTCTGGAAACACCATATATTTT. This rearrangement joins TRBV5-1 to TRBJ1-3, with 7 bases aligning to TRBD1. Germline V gene lookup returns CDR1 SGHRS and CDR2 YFSETQ. V was pared by 4 bases and J by 0 bases, with 4 bases of the junction left unmatched. This CDR3 has 15 amino acids.

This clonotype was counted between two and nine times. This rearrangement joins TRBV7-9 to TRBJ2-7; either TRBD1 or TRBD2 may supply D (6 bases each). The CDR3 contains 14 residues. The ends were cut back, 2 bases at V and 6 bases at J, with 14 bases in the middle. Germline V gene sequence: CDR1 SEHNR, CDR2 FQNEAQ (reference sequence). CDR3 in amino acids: CASSLIGGGTEQYV. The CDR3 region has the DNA TGTGCCAGCAGCTTAATCGGAGGGGGTACCGAGCAGTACGTC.

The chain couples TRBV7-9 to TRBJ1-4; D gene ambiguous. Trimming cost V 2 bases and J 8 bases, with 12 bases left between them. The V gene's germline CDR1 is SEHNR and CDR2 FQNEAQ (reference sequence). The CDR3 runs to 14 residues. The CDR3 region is CASSLSNSLEKLFF. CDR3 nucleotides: TGTGCCAGCAGCTTATCGAACAGCCTAGAAAAACTGTTTTTT.

The CDR3 is CASSQGGTLYEQYF. CDR3 nucleotides: TGTGCCAGCAGCCAAGGGGGGACATTATACGAGCAGTACTTC. The V call is TRBV7-2, the J call TRBJ2-7; D might be TRBD1 or TRBD2, each matching 6 bases. Deletions cut 5 bases from V and 4 bases from J, with 15 bases between. Germline-derived CDR1 and CDR2 are SGHTA and FQGNSA. CDR3 size: 14 residues.

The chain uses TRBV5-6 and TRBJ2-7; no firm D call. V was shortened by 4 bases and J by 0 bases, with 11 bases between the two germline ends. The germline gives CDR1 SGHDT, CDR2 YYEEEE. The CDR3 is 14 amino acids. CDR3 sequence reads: CASSEALSSYEQYV. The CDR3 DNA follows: TGTGCCAGCAGCGAGGCGCTAAGCTCCTACGAGCAGTACGTC.

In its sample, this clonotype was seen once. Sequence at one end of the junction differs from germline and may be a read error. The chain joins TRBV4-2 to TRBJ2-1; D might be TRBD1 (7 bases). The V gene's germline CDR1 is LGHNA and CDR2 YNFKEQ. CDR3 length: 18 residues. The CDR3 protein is CASNQQGIVAGGRNEQFF. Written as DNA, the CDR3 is TGTGCCAGCAACCAACAGGGGATAGTAGCTGGGGGGAGGAATGAGCAGTTCTTC.

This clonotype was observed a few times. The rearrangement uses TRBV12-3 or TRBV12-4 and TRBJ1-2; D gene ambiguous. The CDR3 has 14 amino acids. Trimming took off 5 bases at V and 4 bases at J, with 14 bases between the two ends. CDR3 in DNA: TGTGCCAGCAGTCCTGGTCGAGGACTCTATGGCTACACCTTC. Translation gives CASSPGRGLYGYTF.

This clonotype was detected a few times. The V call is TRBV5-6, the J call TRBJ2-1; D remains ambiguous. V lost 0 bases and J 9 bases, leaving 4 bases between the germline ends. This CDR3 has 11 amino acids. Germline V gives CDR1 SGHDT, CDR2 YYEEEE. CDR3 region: CASSLVSEQFF. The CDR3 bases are TGTGCCAGCAGCTTGGTTAGTGAGCAGTTCTTC.

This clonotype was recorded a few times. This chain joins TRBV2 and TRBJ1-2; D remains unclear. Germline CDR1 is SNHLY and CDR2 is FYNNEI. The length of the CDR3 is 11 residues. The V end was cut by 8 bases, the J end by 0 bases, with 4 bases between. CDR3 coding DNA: TGTGCCAGCCAAGCTAACTATGGCTACACCTTC. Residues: CASQANYGYTF.

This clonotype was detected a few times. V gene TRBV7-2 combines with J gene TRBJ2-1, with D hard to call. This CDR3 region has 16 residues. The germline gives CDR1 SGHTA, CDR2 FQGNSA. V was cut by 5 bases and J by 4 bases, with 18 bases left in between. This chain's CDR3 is CASSHSFADPYNEQFF. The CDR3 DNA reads TGTGCCAGCAGCCATTCCTTCGCGGACCCATACAATGAGCAGTTCTTC.

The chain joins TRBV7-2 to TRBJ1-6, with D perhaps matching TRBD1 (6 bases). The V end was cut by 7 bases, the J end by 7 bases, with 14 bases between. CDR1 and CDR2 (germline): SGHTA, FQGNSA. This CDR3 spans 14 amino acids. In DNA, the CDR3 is TGTGCCAGCACCATACAGGGTAGAAATTCACCCCTCCACTTT. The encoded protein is CASTIQGRNSPLHF.

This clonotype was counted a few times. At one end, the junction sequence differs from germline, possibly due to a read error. The CDR3 is CASSFLLQGTQYF. CDR3 sequence (DNA): TGTGCCAGCAGTTTTCTCCTCCAAGGGACCCAGTACTTC. The rearrangement uses TRBV12-3 or TRBV12-4 and TRBJ2-5; no reliable D call. This CDR3 is built from 13 residues.

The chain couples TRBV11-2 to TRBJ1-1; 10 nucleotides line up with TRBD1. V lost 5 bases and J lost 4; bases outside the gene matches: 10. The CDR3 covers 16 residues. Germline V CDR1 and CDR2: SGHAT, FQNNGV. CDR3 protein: CASSTRQGAPPTEAFF. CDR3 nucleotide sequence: TGTGCCAGCAGCACCCGACAGGGGGCCCCCCCCACTGAAGCTTTCTTT.

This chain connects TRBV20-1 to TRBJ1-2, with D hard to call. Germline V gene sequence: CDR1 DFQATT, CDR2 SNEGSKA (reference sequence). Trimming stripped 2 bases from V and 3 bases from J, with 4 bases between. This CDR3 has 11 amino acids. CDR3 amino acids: CSARTDYGYTF. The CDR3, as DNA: TGCAGTGCTAGAACAGACTATGGCTACACCTTC.

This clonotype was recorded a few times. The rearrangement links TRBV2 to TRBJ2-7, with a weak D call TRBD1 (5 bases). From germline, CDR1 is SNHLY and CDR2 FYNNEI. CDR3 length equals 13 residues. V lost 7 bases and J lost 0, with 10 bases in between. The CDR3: CASIQGFSYEQYF. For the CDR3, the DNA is TGTGCCAGCATTCAGGGATTCTCCTACGAGCAGTACTTC.

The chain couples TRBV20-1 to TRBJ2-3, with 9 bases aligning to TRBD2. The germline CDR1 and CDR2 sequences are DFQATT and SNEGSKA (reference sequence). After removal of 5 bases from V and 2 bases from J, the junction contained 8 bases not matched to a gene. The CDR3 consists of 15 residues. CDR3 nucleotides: TGCAGTGCTTCTCGAGCGGGGGGAAACACAGATACGCAGTATTTT. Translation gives CSASRAGGNTDTQYF.

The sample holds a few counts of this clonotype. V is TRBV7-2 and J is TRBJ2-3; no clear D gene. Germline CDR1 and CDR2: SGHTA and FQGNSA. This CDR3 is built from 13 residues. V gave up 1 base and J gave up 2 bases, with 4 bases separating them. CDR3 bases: TGTGCCAGCAGCTTAGTAGACACAGATACGCAGTATTTT. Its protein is CASSLVDTDTQYF.

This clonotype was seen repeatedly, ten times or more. This CDR3 reads CASSGTDSNQPQHF. DNA of the CDR3: TGTGCCAGCAGCGGGACTGATAGCAATCAGCCCCAGCATTTT. The genes are TRBV7-9 and TRBJ1-5, with D possibly matching TRBD1 (5 bases). This CDR3 contains 14 residues. From germline, CDR1 is SEHNR and CDR2 FQNEAQ (reference sequence). Between the trimmed V and J ends, which lost 5 bases and 0 bases, there was a span of 8 bases.

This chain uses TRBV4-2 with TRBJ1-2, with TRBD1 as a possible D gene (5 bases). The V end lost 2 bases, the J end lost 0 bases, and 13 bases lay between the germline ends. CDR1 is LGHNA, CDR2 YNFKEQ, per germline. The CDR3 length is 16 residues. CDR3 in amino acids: CASSQQTMTANYGYTF. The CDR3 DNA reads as TGTGCCAGCAGCCAACAAACTATGACAGCTAACTATGGCTACACCTTC.

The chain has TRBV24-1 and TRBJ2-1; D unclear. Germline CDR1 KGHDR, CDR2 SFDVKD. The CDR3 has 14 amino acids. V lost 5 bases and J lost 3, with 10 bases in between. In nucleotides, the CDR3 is TGTGCCACCAGTGGTCCTGGAGACTACAATGAGCAGTTCTTC. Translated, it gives CATSGPGDYNEQFF.

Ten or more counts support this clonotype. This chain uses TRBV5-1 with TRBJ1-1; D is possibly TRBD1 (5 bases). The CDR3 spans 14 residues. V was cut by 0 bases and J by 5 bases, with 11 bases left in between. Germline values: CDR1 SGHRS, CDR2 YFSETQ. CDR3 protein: CASSLGTEGTEAFF. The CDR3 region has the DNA TGCGCCAGCAGCTTGGGGACGGAGGGGACTGAAGCTTTCTTT.

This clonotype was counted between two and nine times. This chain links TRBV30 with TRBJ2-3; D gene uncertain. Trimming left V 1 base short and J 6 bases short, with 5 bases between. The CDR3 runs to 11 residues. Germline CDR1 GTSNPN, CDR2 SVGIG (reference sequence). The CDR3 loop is CAWSATDTQYF. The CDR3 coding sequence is TGTGCCTGGAGTGCAACGGATACGCAGTATTTT.

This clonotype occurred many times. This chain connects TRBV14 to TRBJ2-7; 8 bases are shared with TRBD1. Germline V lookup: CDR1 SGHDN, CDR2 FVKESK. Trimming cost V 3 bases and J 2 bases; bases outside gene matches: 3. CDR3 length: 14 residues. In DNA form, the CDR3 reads TGTGCCAGCAGCCAGACAGGGGAGGCCTACGAGCAGTACTTC. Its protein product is CASSQTGEAYEQYF.

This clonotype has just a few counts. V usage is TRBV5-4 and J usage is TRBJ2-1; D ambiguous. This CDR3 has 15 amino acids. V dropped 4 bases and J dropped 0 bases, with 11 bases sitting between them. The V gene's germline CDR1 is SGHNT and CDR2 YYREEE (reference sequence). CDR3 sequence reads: CASSRSVSSYNEQFF. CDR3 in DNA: TGTGCCAGCAGCCGAAGCGTAAGCTCCTACAATGAGCAGTTCTTC.

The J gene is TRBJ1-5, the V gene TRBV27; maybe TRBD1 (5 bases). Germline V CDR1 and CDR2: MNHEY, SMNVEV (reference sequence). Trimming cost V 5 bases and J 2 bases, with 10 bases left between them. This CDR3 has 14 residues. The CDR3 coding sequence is TGTGCCAGCAGTAGGGGTATGGGCAATCAGCCCCAGCATTTT. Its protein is CASSRGMGNQPQHF.

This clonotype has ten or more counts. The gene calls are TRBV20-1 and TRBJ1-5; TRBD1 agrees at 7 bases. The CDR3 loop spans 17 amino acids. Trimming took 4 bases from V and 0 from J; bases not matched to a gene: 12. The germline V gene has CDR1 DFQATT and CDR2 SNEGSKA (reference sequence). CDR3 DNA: TGCAGTGCTATCACCGGGACAGAACTTTATAGCAATCAGCCCCAGCATTTT. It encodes CSAITGTELYSNQPQHF.